The subject of this entry is one TCR beta chain. Its antigen remains unknown. This sample stems from a study of cytomegalovirus exposure and HLA in healthy donors. Study-level points and caveats: Sequencing depth roughly uniform across donors was assumed in presence/absence analyses. Most of the TCR beta V segments (in an earlier analysis) were productive either about 87% or about 30% of the time. Among the most significant clusters, several appeared linked to common viral pathogens in a later analysis.

V was clipped by 3 bases and J by 2 bases, with 8 bases between them. Germline V gene sequence: CDR1 GTSNPN, CDR2 SVGIG (reference sequence). This CDR3 contains 12 residues. The PCR contained 60 Vbeta and 13 Jbeta primers. Assay: immunoSEQ multiplex PCR; the TCRdb copy retains only in-frame clones and omits some. This table has 150,000 or so clones, more than 75% appearing once. This clonotype was sampled from a man aged 25-45 years in good health and CMV-seropositive. The chain combines TRBV30 with TRBJ2-7; D is possibly TRBD2 (5 bases). Sequencing used PBMCs. The CDR3 region is CAWSTGTYEQYF. The CDR3 nucleotides read TGTGCCTGGAGCACCGGGACCTACGAGCAGTACTTC.